This entry is about one T cell receptor (beta chain). TCRdb keeps only in-frame clones here, not all; method: immunoSEQ multiplex PCR. Among around 30,000 clones listed, about 82% were seen once. The germline V gene encodes CDR1 SGHRS and CDR2 YFSETQ. The germline V and J ends were trimmed by 0 bases and 8 bases, with 6 bases remaining between them. CDR3 size: 12 residues. The sample belongs to a study of monozygotic twins with cystic fibrosis. Sequenced input: blood. The TCR comes from a girl under 10 years old with cystic fibrosis. This sequence joins TRBV5-1 and TRBJ2-1; D is uncertain. The CDR3 loop reads CASSLAGHEQFF. DNA for the CDR3: TGCGCCAGCAGCTTGGCAGGTCATGAGCAGTTCTTC. The whole variable domain, remainder taken from reference TRBV5-1 and TRBJ2-1, is KAGVTQTPRYLIKTRGQQVTLSCSPISGHRSVSWYQQTPGQGLQFLFEYFSETQRNKGNFPGRFSGRQFSNSRSEMNVSTLELGDSALYLCASSLAGHEQFFGPGTRLTVL.